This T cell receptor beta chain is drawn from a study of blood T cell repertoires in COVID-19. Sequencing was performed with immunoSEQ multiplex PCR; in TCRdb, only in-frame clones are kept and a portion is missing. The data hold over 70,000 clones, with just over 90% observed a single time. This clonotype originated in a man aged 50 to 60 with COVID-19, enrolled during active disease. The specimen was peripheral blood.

CDR3 amino acids: CASTPLAGEKETQYF. DNA of the CDR3: TGTGCCAGCACCCCCCTAGCGGGAGAAAAAGAGACCCAGTACTTC. The V call is TRBV11-2, the J call TRBJ2-5, with TRBD2 matching over 10 bases. V trimming: 7 bases; J trimming: 3 bases; junction bases outside the gene matches: 8. This CDR3 region has 15 residues. Germline CDR1 reads SGHAT; CDR2 reads FQNNGV.